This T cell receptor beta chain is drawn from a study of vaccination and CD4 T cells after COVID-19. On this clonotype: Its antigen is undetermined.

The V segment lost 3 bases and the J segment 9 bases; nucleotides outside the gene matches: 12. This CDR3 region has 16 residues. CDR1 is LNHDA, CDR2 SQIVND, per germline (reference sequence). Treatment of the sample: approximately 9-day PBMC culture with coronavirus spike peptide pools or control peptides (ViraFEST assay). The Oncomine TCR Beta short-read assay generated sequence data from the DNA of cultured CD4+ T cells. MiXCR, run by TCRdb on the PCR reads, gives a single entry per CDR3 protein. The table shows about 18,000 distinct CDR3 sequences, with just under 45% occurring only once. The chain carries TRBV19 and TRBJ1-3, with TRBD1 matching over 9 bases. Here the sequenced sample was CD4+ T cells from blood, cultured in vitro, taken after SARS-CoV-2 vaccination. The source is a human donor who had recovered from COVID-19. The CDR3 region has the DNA TGTGCCAGTAGTATGCCCGGACAGGGGAGGAGAAGCACCATATATTTT. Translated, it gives CASSMPGQGRRSTIYF.